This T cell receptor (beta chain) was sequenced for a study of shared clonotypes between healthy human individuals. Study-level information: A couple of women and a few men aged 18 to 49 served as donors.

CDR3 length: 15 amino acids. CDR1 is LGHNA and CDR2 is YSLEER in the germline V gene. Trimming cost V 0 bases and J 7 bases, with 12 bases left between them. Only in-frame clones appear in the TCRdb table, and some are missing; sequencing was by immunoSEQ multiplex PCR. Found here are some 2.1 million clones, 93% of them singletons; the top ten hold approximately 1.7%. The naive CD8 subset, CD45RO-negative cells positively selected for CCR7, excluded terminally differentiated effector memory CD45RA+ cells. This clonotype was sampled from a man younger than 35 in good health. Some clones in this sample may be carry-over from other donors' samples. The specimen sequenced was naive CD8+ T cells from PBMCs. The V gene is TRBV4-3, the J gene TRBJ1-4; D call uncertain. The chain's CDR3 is CASSQDRFFGEKLFF. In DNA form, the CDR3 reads TGCGCCAGCAGCCAAGATCGTTTCTTTGGTGAAAAACTGTTTTTT.